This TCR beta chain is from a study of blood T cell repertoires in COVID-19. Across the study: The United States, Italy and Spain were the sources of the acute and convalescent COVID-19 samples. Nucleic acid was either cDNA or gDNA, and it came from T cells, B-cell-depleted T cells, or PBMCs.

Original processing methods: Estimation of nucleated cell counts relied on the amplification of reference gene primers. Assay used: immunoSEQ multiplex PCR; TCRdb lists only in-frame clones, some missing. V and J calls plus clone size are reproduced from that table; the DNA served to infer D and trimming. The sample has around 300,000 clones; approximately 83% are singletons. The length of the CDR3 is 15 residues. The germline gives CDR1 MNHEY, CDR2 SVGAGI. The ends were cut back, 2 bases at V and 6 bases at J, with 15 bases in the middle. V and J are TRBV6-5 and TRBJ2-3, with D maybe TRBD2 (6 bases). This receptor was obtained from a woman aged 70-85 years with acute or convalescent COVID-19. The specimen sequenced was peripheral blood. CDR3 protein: CASSYGTLPGDTQYF. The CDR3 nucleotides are TGTGCCAGCAGTTACGGGACTCTCCCCGGGGATACGCAGTATTTT.